This T cell receptor (beta chain) stems from a study of blood T cells in healthy people across ages (dated by TCRdb to between 2015 and 2016). For the study in its entirety: In model experiments, template switching captured about one uniquely barcoded TCR beta cDNA molecule for every two T cells. Age-related changes in TCR beta repertoire diversity were measured in the study by deep sequencing normalized with unique cDNA molecular identifiers. The donors were split into four age groups: young (average roughly 15 years), middle-aged (more than 35), aged (around 67) and long-lived (roughly 86). To avoid experimental bias, donors of different ages were distributed randomly across sequencing lanes. Two additional independent replicas of 1 million unique cDNA reads from the same blood draw were analyzed for two donors (one aged 18 to 29 and one aged 80 or older).

Comments on this clonotype: Its cognate antigen has yet to be identified. Nothing much larger sits one base from this clone, and base qualities are not available.

CDR3 length: 14 amino acids, cysteine to phenylalanine. Just the 42-base CDR3 DNA is kept, in frame starting at base 1. Sequences SNHLY (CDR1) and FYNNEI (CDR2) are obtained from the germline V gene. The approximately 41 donors, aged about 6 to 95 years, were systemically healthy Caucasian individuals from Russia. Each donor gave ten milliliters of peripheral blood, collected into EDTA-treated Vacutainer tubes. Ficoll-Paque density-gradient centrifugation was used to isolate PBMCs, with at least 7 million per sample. Trizol reagent was used to extract total RNA from PBMCs, with at least 6 micrograms per sample. For every donor, an aliquot of PBMCs went through flow cytometry to measure the percentages of naive CD45RAhigh/CD27high T cells. Library preparation employed 5' RACE. Instrument used: Illumina HiSeq 2500. A second PCR of roughly 7 to 11 cycles was performed with a sample-barcoded 5' primer and a J-beta primer mix. A template-switch 5' adaptor carrying 12 random nucleotides introduced a unique molecular identifier onto each TCR beta cDNA molecule. At least 3 million CDR3-containing paired-end reads were obtained from each sample. First-strand cDNA synthesis was performed from all RNA using the Mint cDNA synthesis kit, with priming by a TRBC-specific oligonucleotide. Following uracil-DNA glycosylase treatment, a first 18-cycle PCR with universal primers M1SS and BC2_uni_R was performed on all cDNA. The published analysis was carried out like this. For normalization, 1 million high-quality reads, each with a distinct molecular identifier, were randomly selected from each sample. Reads sharing molecular identifiers were discarded rather than binned into consensus sequences. MiTCR, with a Q25 quality threshold and the strictest error-elimination algorithm, was used for CDR3 identification, clonotype clustering and error correction. A nonparametric unseen species model with Euler transformation was used to estimate a lower bound on total TCR beta diversity. TCRdb itself trimmed the public reads at Q25 with fastp, ran MiXCR and retained productive beta chains. Each CDR3 protein appears once, grouped with its most common genes and DNA. These V and J calls are TCRdb output, not the study's own analysis. For this sample the table gives about 1.6 million distinct CDR3 sequences, of which around 35% were detected only once. About 11% of the sample comes from the top ten.

What the study reported, not specific to this receptor: Conclusive comparison of naive and antigen-experienced compartments was prevented by the profiling of bulk unsorted PBMCs. Estimates of total diversity based on one million sequenced T cells were considered lower bounds and underestimates. There was a strong correlation between observed TCR beta diversity and the percentage of naive T cells measured by flow cytometry. Because the CMV infection status of the donors was unknown, age-related changes in expanded clonotypes may potentially have been confounded. As age increased, observed TCR beta diversity per million T cells dropped in a roughly linear way, and a significant reduction was already evident by age 40. The long-lived group showed more naive CD4+ T cells, fewer expanded clones and increased TCR diversity than the aged group, suggesting age selection.

Input material: blood. The V gene is TRBV2 and the J gene is TRBJ2-7; the D gene assignment is ambiguous. The J call may be wrong; the DNA end is better matched by TRBJ2-5. The sequence derives from a woman between 25 and 40 years old in good health. The nucleotide sequence is given as TGTGCCAGCAGTCCCCATACCCCGAGGGAGACCCAGTACTTC. This yields the protein CASSPHTPRETQYF.